This T cell receptor beta chain was found in a study of blood T cell repertoires in COVID-19. With V trimmed by 7 bases and J by 3 bases, 5 bases remained unmatched. The CDR3 loop spans 13 amino acids. TCRdb keeps only in-frame clones here, not all; method: immunoSEQ multiplex PCR. The sample records approximately 190,000 clones, around 84% being singletons. V usage is TRBV12-3 or TRBV12-4 and J usage is TRBJ2-7; 8 bases align to TRBD2. The receptor comes from a man older than 75 with acute or convalescent COVID-19. Sequencing was performed on peripheral blood. The CDR3: CASTLSGVYEQYF. CDR3 nucleotides: TGTGCCAGCACCCTTAGCGGGGTCTACGAGCAGTACTTC.